This T cell receptor beta chain was found in a study of regulatory T cells in long-lasting Graves disease. The sample's time point: newly diagnosed GD, antithyroid drugs for less than 3 months. There was RNA extracted from PBMCs, and the TCR library was made from it. It was American Thyroid Association guidelines that determined Graves' disease diagnosis. TCR beta libraries were built with iRepertoire HTBI primers and Arm-PCR of CDR3 regions. One entry per CDR3 protein results from TCRdb running MiXCR on the multiplex PCR reads. Of under 700,000 distinct CDR3 sequences listed, 15% to 20% are singletons. Germline trimming cut 1 base from V and 1 base from J; bases unmatched to any gene: 7. Germline CDR1 is SGHDT and CDR2 is YYEEEE. The CDR3 is 17 amino acids. This clonotype turned up a few times. This sample also appeared in a second study, on T cells in Graves' hyperthyroidism and ophthalmopathy.

Sequenced here: peripheral blood mononuclear cells (PBMCs), sampled at new diagnosis, from a patient treated with antithyroid drugs. The chain links TRBV5-6 to TRBJ2-3, with 9 bases aligning to TRBD2. The sequence derives from a woman aged 35 to 60 with Graves disease. Here the CDR3 reads CASSLTAGGPGTDTQYF. In DNA, the CDR3 is TGTGCCAGCAGCTTGACGGCGGGGGGGCCTGGCACAGATACGCAGTATTTT.